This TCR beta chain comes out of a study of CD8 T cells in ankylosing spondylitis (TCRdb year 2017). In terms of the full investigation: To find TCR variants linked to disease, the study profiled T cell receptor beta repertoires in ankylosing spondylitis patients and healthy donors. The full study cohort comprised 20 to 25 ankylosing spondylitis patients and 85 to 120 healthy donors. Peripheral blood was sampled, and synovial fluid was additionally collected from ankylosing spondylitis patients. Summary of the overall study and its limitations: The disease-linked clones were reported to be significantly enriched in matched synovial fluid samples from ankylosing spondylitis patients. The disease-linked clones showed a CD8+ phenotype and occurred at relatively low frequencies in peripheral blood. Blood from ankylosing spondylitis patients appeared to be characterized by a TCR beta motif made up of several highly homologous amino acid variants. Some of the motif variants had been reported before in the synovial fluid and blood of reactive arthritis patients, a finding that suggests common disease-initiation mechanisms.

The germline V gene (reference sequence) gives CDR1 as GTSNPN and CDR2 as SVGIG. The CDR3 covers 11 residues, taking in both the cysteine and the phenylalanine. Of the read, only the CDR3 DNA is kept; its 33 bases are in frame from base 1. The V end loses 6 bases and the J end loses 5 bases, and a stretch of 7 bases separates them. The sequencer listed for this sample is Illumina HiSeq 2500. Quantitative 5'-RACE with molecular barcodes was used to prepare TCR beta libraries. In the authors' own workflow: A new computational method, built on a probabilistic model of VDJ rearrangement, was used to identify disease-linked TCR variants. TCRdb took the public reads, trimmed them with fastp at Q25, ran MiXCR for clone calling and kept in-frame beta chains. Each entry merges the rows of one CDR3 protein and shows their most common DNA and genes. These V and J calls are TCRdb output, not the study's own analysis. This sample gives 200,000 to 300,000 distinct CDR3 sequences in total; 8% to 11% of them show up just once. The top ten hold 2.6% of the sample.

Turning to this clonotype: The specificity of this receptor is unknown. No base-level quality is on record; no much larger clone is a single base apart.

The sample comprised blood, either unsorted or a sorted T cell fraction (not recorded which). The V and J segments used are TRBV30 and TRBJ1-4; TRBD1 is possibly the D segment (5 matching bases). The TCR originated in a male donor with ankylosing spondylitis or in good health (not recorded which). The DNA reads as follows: TGTGCCTGCCAGGGAAATGAAAAACTGTTTTTT. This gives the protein CACQGNEKLFF.